Listed below are T cell receptor beta chains from one sample, sequenced in a study of cytomegalovirus exposure and HLA in healthy donors. Generated by immunoSEQ multiplex PCR, the TCRdb table keeps only in-frame clones and is missing some. This table has fewer than 250,000 clones, approximately 88% appearing once. The sample was PBMCs. The receptors originated from a woman aged 25-40 years in good health and CMV-seropositive. Each CDR3 is given with its conserved first and last residue. Clone size is given for some rows only: seen once, a few or many times, or a class if the clone is expanded.

.	TRBV20-1	CSARRAGELFF
.	TRBV7-2	CASSKLRTSGKGTGELFF
few	TRBV10-3	CAISESRGGYEQYF
.	TRBV19	CARGQYYSNQPQHF
.	TRBV18	CASSWTGAVDGELFF
once	TRBV6-5	CASSYSKSVNTEAFF
.	TRBV29-1	CSVFGTGAEAFF
once	TRBV4-1	CASSQADRGGELFF
.	TRBV11-3	CASSLGEGKNIQYF
.	TRBV2	CASTLLVGVDEQFF
.	TRBV29-1	CSVEEWGANVLTF
.	TRBV25-1	CASSEYDYGDTQYF
.	TRBV5-7	CASSDRTDRPGANVLTF
.	TRBV5-6	CASSLQGSSYEQYF
few	TRBV28	CASSLIRAGGDRQYF
.	TRBV4-1	CASSQVQRGYTEAFF
.	TRBV2	CASRGQGYEQYF
once	TRBV5-1	CAIPSRTGEEKLFF
.	TRBV13	CASGGSSSYNEQFF
.	TRBV7-3	CASSLQGQGPYEQYF
few	TRBV5-5	CASFEGMDYGYTF
.	TRBV2	CASNNWGASTDTQYF
.	TRBV5-1	CASSPVPDREQFF
.	TRBV29-1	CSVRRGSGSEETQYF
.	TRBV28	CASETGGRTGELFF
.	TRBV9	CASSVAIDRVATEAFF
.	TRBV30	CAWSLNRASGYTF
once	TRBV6-1	CASGRRGGNTEAFF
.	TRBV10-3	CAISTLAGVSTDTQYF
once	TRBV4-1	CASSFGTDLYGYTF
once	TRBV6-5	CASSYEGVRYYEQYF
.	TRBV27	CASSFNLGYEQYF
.	TRBV6-5	CASSYGRSSYNEQFF
.	TRBV5-1	CASSLSGVKETQYF
once	TRBV30	CAWSVKGANTEAFF
.	TRBV7-3	CASSLSIALNTGELFF
.	TRBV27	CASSYSSWETQYF